The 12 T cell receptor beta chains below were found in one sample sequenced in a study of shared clonotypes between healthy human individuals. CD45RO negativity and positive selection for CCR7 defined naive CD8 cells, a population that excluded terminally differentiated effector memory CD45RA+ cells. Profiled with immunoSEQ multiplex PCR; TCRdb holds only in-frame clones, not every one. This sample has over 2,000,000 clones, with just under 95% found just once. The sequenced sample consisted of naive CD8+ T cells from PBMCs. The receptors were sampled from a man aged 18 to 30 in good health. Some clones in this sample may be carry-over from other donors' samples.

The rearrangement joins TRBV29-1 to TRBJ1-5; a weak D match, TRBD1 (5 bases). The ends were cut back, 4 bases at V and 0 bases at J, with 10 bases in the middle. The CDR3 is made up of 14 amino acids. The germline V gene encodes CDR1 SQVTM and CDR2 ANQGSEA. CDR3 protein: CSVAPGYSNQPQHF. DNA for the CDR3: TGCAGCGTTGCTCCAGGGTATAGCAATCAGCCCCAGCATTTT.

This clone was found once. The rearrangement links TRBV6-1 to TRBJ1-1; 7 bases match TRBD1. V lost 6 bases, J lost 6 bases, and 7 bases stayed unmatched. The length of the CDR3 is 13 residues. Germline V CDR1 and CDR2: MNHNS, SASEGT. CDR3 loop: CASRLDGTAEAFF. The CDR3 coding sequence is TGTGCCAGCAGACTGGACGGGACAGCTGAAGCTTTCTTT.

This clone was recorded only once. J is TRBJ2-7 and V is TRBV7-6, with a possible D match to TRBD1 (6 bases). V lost 5 bases, J lost 4 bases, and 12 bases lay in between. The CDR3 length is 13 residues. Germline V gives CDR1 SGHVS, CDR2 FNYEAQ. The CDR3 DNA reads TGTGCCAGCAGCCTGGACAGTAGATACGAGCAGTACTTC. Protein sequence: CASSLDSRYEQYF.

This chain links TRBV10-3 with TRBJ2-7; 11 positions agree with TRBD2. CDR1 and CDR2 (germline): ENHRY, SYGVKD. This CDR3 comprises 15 residues. After removal of 3 bases from V and 7 bases from J, the junction contained 8 bases not matched to a gene. For the CDR3, the DNA is TGTGCCATCAGTGACCGACTAGCGGGACCAACGGAGCAGTACTTC. The encoded protein is CAISDRLAGPTEQYF.

This clone was seen once. CDR3 coding DNA: TGTGCCAGCAGCCCTAGCGGGAGGGCCGAGACCCAGTACTTC. Translation gives CASSPSGRAETQYF. This chain links TRBV27 with TRBJ2-5, with 12 bases matching TRBD2. From germline, CDR1 is MNHEY and CDR2 SMNVEV (reference sequence). The CDR3 sequence is 14 residues long. Trimming cost V 6 bases and J 5 bases; bases outside gene matches: 4.

The chain has TRBV10-3 and TRBJ1-1, with a weak D call TRBD1 (6 bases). The ends were cut back, 0 bases at V and 7 bases at J, with 18 bases in the middle. The length of the CDR3 is 16 residues. The germline V gene encodes CDR1 ENHRY and CDR2 SYGVKD. The CDR3 nucleotides are TGTGCCATCAGTGAGTCCTTGGGGGCGTCGGGCTTTGAAGCTTTCTTT. It translates to CAISESLGASGFEAFF.

The chain links TRBV5-4 to TRBJ1-1, with D tentatively TRBD1 (5 bases). The V gene lost 6 bases and the J gene lost 6 bases, with 15 bases spanning the gap. The CDR3 extends over 13 amino acids. Germline CDR1 SGHNT, CDR2 YYREEE (reference sequence). CDR3 region: CASTGGGIAEAFF. The DNA for the CDR3 is TGTGCCAGCACCGGGGGGGGTATTGCTGAAGCTTTCTTT.

The chain recombines TRBV6-6 with TRBJ2-2; the match to TRBD1 covers 8 bases. This CDR3 has 16 residues. CDR1 is MNHNY, CDR2 SVGAGI, per germline (reference sequence). V lost 0 bases to trimming and J lost 5 bases; unmatched junction nucleotides: 5. The DNA of the CDR3 is TGTGCCAGCAGTTACTCGAGACAGGGGAAAACCGGGGAGCTGTTTTTT. Protein: CASSYSRQGKTGELFF.

This chain uses TRBV27 with TRBJ2-1; 11 nucleotides agree with TRBD1. V was clipped by 8 bases and J by 10 bases; unmatched bases: 13. Germline assignment: CDR1 MNHEY and CDR2 SMNVEV (reference sequence). The CDR3 contains 15 residues. The CDR3 region is CASRRTGGRGDEQFF. The DNA for the CDR3 is TGTGCCAGCCGAAGGACAGGGGGCCGGGGGGACGAGCAGTTCTTC.

The rearrangement uses TRBV7-2 and TRBJ2-7, with TRBD2 matching over 11 bases. Germline V gene lookup returns CDR1 SGHTA and CDR2 FQGNSA. J gave up 7 bases and V 1 base, and 9 bases lay outside the gene matches. The CDR3 covers 16 residues. As DNA, the CDR3 is TGTGCCAGCAGCTTAGACCTTACTAGCGGGAGTTTTGAGCAGTACTTC. Its protein is CASSLDLTSGSFEQYF.

The chain combines TRBV18 with TRBJ2-2, with D uncertain. The CDR3 sequence is 13 residues long. With 5 bases removed from V and 4 bases from J, the gap between germline ends came to 8 bases. In germline, CDR1 is KGHSH, CDR2 LQKENI. The CDR3 DNA reads TGTGCCAGCTCAACGGGCCCCACCGGGGAGCTGTTTTTT. It codes for CASSTGPTGELFF.

In DNA form, the CDR3 reads TGCGCCAGCAGTGAGTCGAGGGTAGTATACACCGGGGAGCTGTTTTTT. This sequence encodes CASSESRVVYTGELFF. The J gene is TRBJ2-2, the V gene TRBV10-2; a weak D match, TRBD2 (5 bases). The V and J ends lost 0 bases and 3 bases respectively, with 11 bases between them. This CDR3 has 16 residues. Germline V CDR1 and CDR2: WSHSY, SAAADI.